This T cell receptor (beta chain) is drawn from a study of cytomegalovirus exposure and HLA in healthy donors. Study overall: A subsequent analysis reported that the 120 validation repertoires were produced on the same platform that had also been used for the approximately 710 first-cohort repertoires.

Study-wide results and limits: The authors enumerated some 160 TCR beta chains as linked to cytomegalovirus. It was reportedly the case that the classifier diagnosed cytomegalovirus status with high specificity and sensitivity.

Germline values: CDR1 MRHNA, CDR2 SNTAGT. The CDR3 consists of 13 residues. Trimming pared 5 bases from V and 1 base from J, leaving 8 bases between. Among the roughly 120 subjects of the validation cohort, separate from the 666-subject first cohort, were the donors. In the case of this clone: Antigen unknown.

Sequenced by immunoSEQ multiplex PCR; TCRdb stores in-frame clones only, minus some. The sample holds tens of thousands of clones, more than 90% seen once. Sequencing was done on a sample of PBMCs. The chain employs TRBV6-4 and TRBJ1-1; D possibly corresponds to TRBD1 (6 bases). The sequence was obtained from a man aged 18 to 30 in good health and CMV-seronegative. CDR3 bases: TGTGCCAGCAGTCTACAGGGGAACACTGAAGCTTTCTTT. Residues: CASSLQGNTEAFF.